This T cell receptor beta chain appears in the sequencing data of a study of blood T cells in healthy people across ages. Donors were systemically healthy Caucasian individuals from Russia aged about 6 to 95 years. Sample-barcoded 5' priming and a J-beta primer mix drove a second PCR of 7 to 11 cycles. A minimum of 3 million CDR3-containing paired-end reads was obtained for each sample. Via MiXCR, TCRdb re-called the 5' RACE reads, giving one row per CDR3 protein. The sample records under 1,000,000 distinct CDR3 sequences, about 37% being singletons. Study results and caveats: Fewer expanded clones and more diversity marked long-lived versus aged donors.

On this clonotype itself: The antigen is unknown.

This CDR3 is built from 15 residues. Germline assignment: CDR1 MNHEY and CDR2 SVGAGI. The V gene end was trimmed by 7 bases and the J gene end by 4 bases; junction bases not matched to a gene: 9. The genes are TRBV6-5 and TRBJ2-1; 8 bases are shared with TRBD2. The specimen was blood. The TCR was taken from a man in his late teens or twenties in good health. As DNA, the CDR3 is TGTGCCAGCACCGAAGGCGGGGGGTCGTACAATGAGCAGTTCTTC. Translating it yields CASTEGGGSYNEQFF.